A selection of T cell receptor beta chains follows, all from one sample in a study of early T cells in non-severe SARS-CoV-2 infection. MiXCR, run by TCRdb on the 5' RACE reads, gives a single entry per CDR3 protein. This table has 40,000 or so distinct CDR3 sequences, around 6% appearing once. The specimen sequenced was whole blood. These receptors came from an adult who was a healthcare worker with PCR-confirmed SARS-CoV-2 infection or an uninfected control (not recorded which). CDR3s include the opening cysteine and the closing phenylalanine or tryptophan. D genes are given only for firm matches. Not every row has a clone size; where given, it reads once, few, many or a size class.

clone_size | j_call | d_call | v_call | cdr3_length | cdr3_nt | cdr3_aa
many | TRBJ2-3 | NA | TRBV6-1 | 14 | TGTGCCAGCAGTGGACAGTCAGGAGCAGATACGCAGTATTTT | CASSGQSGADTQYF
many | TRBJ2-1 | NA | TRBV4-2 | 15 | TGTGCCAGCAGCCAAGCAGGACTACCAAGCAATGAGCAGTTCTTC | CASSQAGLPSNEQFF
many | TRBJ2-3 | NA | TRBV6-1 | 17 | TGTGCCAGCAGTGAAGCGCACGGCGGTTACTACACAGATACGCAGTATTTT | CASSEAHGGYYTDTQYF
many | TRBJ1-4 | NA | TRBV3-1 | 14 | TGTGCCAGCAGCTCGACAGCAACTAATGAAAAACTGTTTTTT | CASSSTATNEKLFF
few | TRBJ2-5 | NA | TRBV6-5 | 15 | TGTGCCAGCAGGGGGACCGGCCGGGGGAAGGAGACCCAGTACTTC | CASRGTGRGKETQYF
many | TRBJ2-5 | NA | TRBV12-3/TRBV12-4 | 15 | TGTGCCAGCAGTTCCCAGGACGGGCGAGGGGAGACCCAGTACTTC | CASSSQDGRGETQYF
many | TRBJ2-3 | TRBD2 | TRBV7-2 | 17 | TGTGCCAGCAGCTTTACTAGCGTGCTTTCGAGGACAGATACGCAGTATTTT | CASSFTSVLSRTDTQYF
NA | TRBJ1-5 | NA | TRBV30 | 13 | TGTGCCTGGACCTCAAGTGGCAATCAGCCCCAGCATTTT | CAWTSSGNQPQHF
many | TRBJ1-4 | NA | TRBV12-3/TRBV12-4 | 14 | TGTGCCAGCAGTCAAGGGGAGGGGGATGAAAAACTGTTTTTT | CASSQGEGDEKLFF
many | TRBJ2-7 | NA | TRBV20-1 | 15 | TGCAGTGCTAGAGATGGTCAGGGAATCCCCTACGAGCAGTACTTC | CSARDGQGIPYEQYF
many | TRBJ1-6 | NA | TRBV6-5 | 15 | TGTGCCAGCAGTCCGGGACACGGGGACTATTCACCCCTCCACTTT | CASSPGHGDYSPLHF
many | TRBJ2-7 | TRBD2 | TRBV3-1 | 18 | TGTGCCAGCAGCCAAGCCCCCGGGACTAGCGGGTCGGCCTACGAGCAGTACTTC | CASSQAPGTSGSAYEQYF
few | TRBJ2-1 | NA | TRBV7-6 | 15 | TGTGCCAGCAGCCGCGGGACAAACGGTGGCAATGAGCAGTTCTTC | CASSRGTNGGNEQFF
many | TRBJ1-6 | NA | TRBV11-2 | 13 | TGTGCCAGCAGCTTAGAAGGAGGATCACCCCTCCACTTT | CASSLEGGSPLHF
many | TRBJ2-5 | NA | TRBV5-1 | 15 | TGCGCCAGCAGCTTGGGAGGGACTGAACAAGAGACCCAGTACTTC | CASSLGGTEQETQYF
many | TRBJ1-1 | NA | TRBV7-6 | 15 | TGTGCCAGCAGCTTACCAACAGGGATGGCCACTGAAGCTTTCTTT | CASSLPTGMATEAFF
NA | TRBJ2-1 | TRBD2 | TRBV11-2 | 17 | TGTGCCAGCAGCTATTTGATGCGGGGGGGCTCCTACAATGAGAAGTTCTTC | CASSYLMRGGSYNEKFF
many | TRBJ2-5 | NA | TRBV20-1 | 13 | TGCAGTTCCCCCGGACCCAGCCAAGAGACCCAGTACTTC | CSSPGPSQETQYF
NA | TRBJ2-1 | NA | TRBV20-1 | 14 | TGCAGTGCCGGACGGGGGAACTCCTACAATGAGCAGTTCTTC | CSAGRGNSYNEQFF
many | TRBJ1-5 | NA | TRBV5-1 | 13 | TGCGCCAGCAGCTTGGACAGAGATCAGCCCCAGCATTTT | CASSLDRDQPQHF
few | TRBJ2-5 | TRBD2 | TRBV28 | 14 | TGTGCCAGCAGTTCAGCGGGGGGGCGAGAGACCCAGTACTTC | CASSSAGGRETQYF
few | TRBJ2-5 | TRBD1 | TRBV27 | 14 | TGTGCCAGCAGTGACAGGGGACCCCCAGAGACCCAGTACTTC | CASSDRGPPETQYF
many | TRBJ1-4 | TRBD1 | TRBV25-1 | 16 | TGTGCCAGCAGGCCTGCGAGGGGGACAGGGGATGAAAAACTGTTTTTT | CASRPARGTGDEKLFF
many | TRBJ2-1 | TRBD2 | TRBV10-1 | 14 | TGCGCCAGCAGTACCGGGACTAGCGGAAATGAGCAGTTCTTC | CASSTGTSGNEQFF
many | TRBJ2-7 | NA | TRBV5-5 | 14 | TGTGCCAGCAGCCTGCCCACAAAATACTACGAGCAGTACTTC | CASSLPTKYYEQYF
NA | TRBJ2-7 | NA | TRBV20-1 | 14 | TGCAGTGCACGAGACGACACGAGCTCCTACGAGCAGTACTTC | CSARDDTSSYEQYF
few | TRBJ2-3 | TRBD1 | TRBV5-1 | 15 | TGCGCCAGCAGCTTGGTAGGGGGCGCCACAGATACGCAGTATTTT | CASSLVGGATDTQYF
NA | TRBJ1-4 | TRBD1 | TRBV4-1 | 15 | TGCGCCAGCAGCCAAATACAGGGGGCGAATGAAAAACTGTTTTTT | CASSQIQGANEKLFF
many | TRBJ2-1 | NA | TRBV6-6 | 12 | TGTGCCAGCAGTTATGGGTACAATGAGCAGTTCTTC | CASSYGYNEQFF
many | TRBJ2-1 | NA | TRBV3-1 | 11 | TGTGCCAGCAGCCAAGGGCATGAGCAGTTCTTC | CASSQGHEQFF
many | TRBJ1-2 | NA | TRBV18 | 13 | TGTGCCAGCTCAGCGGGGACTAACTATGGCTACACCTTC | CASSAGTNYGYTF
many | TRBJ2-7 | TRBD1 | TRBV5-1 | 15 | TGCGCCAGCAGCTCAGGACAGGTCCTAACCTACGAGCAGTACTTC | CASSSGQVLTYEQYF
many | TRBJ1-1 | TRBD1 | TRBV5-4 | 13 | TGTGCCAGCAGCCTTCAGGGGGCCACTGAAGCTTTCTTT | CASSLQGATEAFF
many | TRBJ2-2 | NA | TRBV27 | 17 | TGTGCCAGCAGTTTATTGTCCGGGGGGCTTAACACCGGGGAGCTGTTTTTT | CASSLLSGGLNTGELFF
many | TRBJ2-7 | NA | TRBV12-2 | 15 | TGTGCAAGTCGCCCGACTTGCGGGACTTCCTACGAGCAGTACTTC | CASRPTCGTSYEQYF
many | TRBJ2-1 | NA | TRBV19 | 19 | TGTGCCAGTAGTATAGCGCCGGGGGCGAGATCTTTACTCCACAATGAGCAGTTCTTC | CASSIAPGARSLLHNEQFF
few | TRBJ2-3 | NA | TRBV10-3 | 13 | TGTGCCATCAGTGAATCGCTCACAGATACGCAGTATTTT | CAISESLTDTQYF
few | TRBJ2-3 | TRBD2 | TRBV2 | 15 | TGTGCCAGCAGCTCCCCCGGGGGGGGCACAGATACGCAGTATTTT | CASSSPGGGTDTQYF
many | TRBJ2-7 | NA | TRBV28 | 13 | TGTGCCAGCAACCCTGGGGGGTCCTACGAGCAGTACTTC | CASNPGGSYEQYF
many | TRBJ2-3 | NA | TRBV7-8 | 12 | TGTGCCAGCAGCTTAGCGGGTAATACGCAGTATTTT | CASSLAGNTQYF
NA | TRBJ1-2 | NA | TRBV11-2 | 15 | TGTGCCAGCAGCTTAGCGGGGACACCAATCTATGGCTACACCTTC | CASSLAGTPIYGYTF
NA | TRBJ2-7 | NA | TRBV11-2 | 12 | TGTGCCAGCGGCTTAACTCTGTACGAGCAGTACTTC | CASGLTLYEQYF
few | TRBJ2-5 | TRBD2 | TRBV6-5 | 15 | TGTGCCAGCAGCCGCGGGACTAGCGCTCAAGAGACCCAGTACTTC | CASSRGTSAQETQYF
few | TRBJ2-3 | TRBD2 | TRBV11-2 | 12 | TGTGCCAGCAGCGCGCGGGGGGATACGCAGTATTTT | CASSARGDTQYF
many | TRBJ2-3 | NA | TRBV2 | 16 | TGTGCCAGCAGTGAAGGGGGCAGGGATGCTTCAGATACGCAGTATTTT | CASSEGGRDASDTQYF
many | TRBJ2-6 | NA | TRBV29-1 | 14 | TGCAGCGTTCAACAGGGATATGGGGCCAACGTCCTGACTTTC | CSVQQGYGANVLTF
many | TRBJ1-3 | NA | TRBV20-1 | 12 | TGCAGTGCTCCAGGGAATGGAAACACCATATATTTT | CSAPGNGNTIYF
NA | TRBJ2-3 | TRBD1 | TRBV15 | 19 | TGTGCCACCAGCAGGAAGTCTCCAACACCGGGACAGGGCACAGATACGCAGTATTTT | CATSRKSPTPGQGTDTQYF